Only a few counts were recorded for the clone carrying this T cell receptor (beta chain). The CDR3 spans 16 residues. Losses at the gene ends were 3 bases for V and 3 bases for J; bases not matched to a gene: 8. Germline V gene data show CDR1 as LGHDT and CDR2 as YNNKEL (reference sequence). This sample was taken from a study of Graves' ophthalmopathy and Graves' hyperthyroidism. Moderate-to-severe activity, CAS ≥3, NOSPECS ≥4 and duration under 3 months were recorded for donors with ophthalmopathy. From RNA, the CDR3 regions of TCR beta chains were amplified and sequenced. The authors performed first-round RT-PCR with HTBI primers and then a second-round multiplex PCR. MiXCR, applied by TCRdb to the multiplex PCR reads, yields one record per CDR3 protein. The table has 300,000 to 350,000 distinct CDR3 sequences, roughly 15% seen once.

This rearrangement joins TRBV3-1 to TRBJ1-5, with 7 bases fitting TRBD1. The sequenced material came from peripheral blood. The clonotype was recovered from an adult man with Graves' ophthalmopathy. DNA of the CDR3: TGTGCCAGCAGCCATTCCAACAGGGGCGACAATCAGCCCCAGCATTTT. Translated: CASSHSNRGDNQPQHF.